One T cell receptor beta chain is described in this entry. This clone's antigen is unknown. There are no base qualities to consult, and no much larger clone falls within one base. This record comes from a study of Ad26.COV2.S vaccination and SARS-CoV-2 variants (dated by TCRdb to the early 2020s). Regarding the study in general: Donors in the vaccine arm were drawn from COV1001, a phase I-IIa trial of Ad26.COV2.S in healthy adults that was multicentre, randomized, double-blind and placebo-controlled. Dosing of Ad26.COV2.S was intramuscular, at either 5x10^10 or 1x10^11 viral particles, delivered as one shot or as two shots spaced 56 days apart. TCRbeta repertoire sequencing was used to assess the specificity and breadth of SARS-CoV-2-reactive T cell receptors after Ad26.COV2.S vaccination. A total of approximately 30 samples were included in the TCR-sequenced set, comprising 19 Ad26.COV2.S vaccine recipients, 5 placebo recipients and 8 SARS-CoV-2 convalescent individuals. Participants in the trial were split at random into five groups of five each, receiving low-dose or high-dose Ad26.COV2.S once or twice, or else placebo on both occasions. Investigators did not know the trial group allocation while performing experiments and assessing outcomes. What the study reported, not specific to this receptor: After vaccination, spike-specific CD8+ and CD4+ T cell responses were reported to show substantial breadth. The authors noted that total T cell responses may have been underestimated by the TCR breadth and depth analyses. Vaccine and placebo recipients had comparable non-spike TCR breadth, which fits with the vaccine containing only spike. The study was not powered for comparison of responses between vaccine doses or regimens. Higher spike-specific TCR breadth was observed in Ad26.COV2.S recipients than in placebo recipients (P = 0.0014).

Reading the label with the study, this specimen's treatment or condition is: 19 received Ad26.COV2.S at low or high dose, single or two shots; roughly 5 received placebo; per-sample allocation not given. Repertoires of vaccine and placebo recipients were sequenced from samples collected on day 63 after the first injection. Cohort 1b enrolled about two dozen adults aged 18-55 years at a single site in Boston, USA, between 29 July and 7 August 2020. Ad26.COV2.S consisted of a replication-incompetent adenovirus type 26 vector by which a prefusion-stabilized SARS-CoV-2 spike protein from the original Wuhan strain was expressed. TCRbeta CDR3 regions were sequenced with the immunoSEQ Assay. After extraction, genomic DNA underwent amplification by bias-controlled multiplex PCR, followed by high-throughput sequencing. Per the original workflow: To quantify the absolute abundance of every unique TCRbeta CDR3 region, sequences were collapsed and filtered. T cell fraction was estimated by normalizing TCRbeta template counts to usable DNA, which was measured by amplifying reference genes present in all nucleated cells. Repertoire TCRs were annotated as SARS-CoV-2-specific by exact matching of V gene, CDR3 amino acid sequence and J gene to a known reactive TCR set. The reference SARS-CoV-2 TCR set was obtained from MIRA and was filtered for enrichment in COVID-19-positive ImmuneCODE repertoires, whereby public or cross-reactive TCRs were removed. Drawing on the MIRA antigens, annotated TCRs were analysed further at the level of specific ORF or position within ORF. Breadth was defined as annotated unique rearrangements over total unique productive rearrangements; depth was the summed frequency of those rearrangements. Two-sided Wilcoxon rank-sum tests were applied when comparing TCR breadth between groups. TCRdb took this table from immuneACCESS and kept in-frame rearrangements with V and J called. Such tables lack part of the clones; where checked against another copy, unresolved V genes explain under half of the gap, and the rest is unexplained. From that table come the V and J calls and clone size; the DNA was used to work out D and trimming. Within this sample are some 340,000 clones, with approximately 80% of them counted one time only. The biggest ten clones account for 2% to 2.5% of the sample.

The sample in question was peripheral blood, obtained in a trial of Ad26.COV2.S vaccine versus placebo. This clonotype was sampled from a person between 18 and 65 years old who received the Ad26.COV2.S COVID-19 vaccine or a placebo.

The DNA is as follows: TGTGCCAGCAGCTTAGGGACGGGACAGGGCCTACAAGAGACCCAGTACTTC. This yields the protein CASSLGTGQGLQETQYF. The chain links TRBV11-3 with TRBJ2-5; the central 9 bases match TRBD1. V is cut back by 1 base and J by 2 bases, with 8 bases in the junction unmatched. There are 17 amino acids in the CDR3, from cysteine to phenylalanine inclusive. This entry keeps only the CDR3 DNA: 51 bases, framed from base 1. CDR1 and CDR2 were assigned from the germline V gene as SGHNT and YENEEA.